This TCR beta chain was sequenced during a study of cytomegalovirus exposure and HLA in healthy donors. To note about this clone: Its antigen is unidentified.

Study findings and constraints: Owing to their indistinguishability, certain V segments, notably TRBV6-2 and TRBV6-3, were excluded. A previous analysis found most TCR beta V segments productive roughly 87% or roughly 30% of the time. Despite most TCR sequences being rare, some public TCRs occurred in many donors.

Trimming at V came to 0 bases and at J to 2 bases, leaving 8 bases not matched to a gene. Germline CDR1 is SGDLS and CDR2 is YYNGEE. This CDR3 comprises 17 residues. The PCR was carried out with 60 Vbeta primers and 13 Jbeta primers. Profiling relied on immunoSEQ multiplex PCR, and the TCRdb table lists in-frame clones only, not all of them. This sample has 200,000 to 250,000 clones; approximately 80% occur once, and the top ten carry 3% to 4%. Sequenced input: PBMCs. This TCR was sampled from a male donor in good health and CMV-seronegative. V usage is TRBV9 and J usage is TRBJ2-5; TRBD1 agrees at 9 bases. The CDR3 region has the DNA TGTGCCAGCAGCGTAGCTTCTCCAGGGACAGGGCAAGAGACCCAGTACTTC. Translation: CASSVASPGTGQETQYF.